This T cell receptor (beta chain) was recovered during a study of T cell responses to AZD1222 COVID-19 vaccine. Note on this clone: Its antigen remains unknown.

CDR1 is MNHEY, CDR2 SVGEGT, per germline. CDR3 size: 13 residues. Trimming removed 0 bases at V and 6 bases at J, with 8 bases between. Only in-frame clones appear in the TCRdb table, and some are missing; sequencing was by immunoSEQ multiplex PCR. The repertoire consists of over 150,000 clones, with about 83% occurring once and the leading ten covering approximately 0.97%. Overall study findings and caveats: Close to half of spike-specific TCRs reportedly recognize unmutated variant regions. Donors were chiefly white British, with a greater number of females, and clonal diversity was perhaps underestimated. The study found Spike-specific TCR breadth and depth rose after two AZD1222 doses. Spike-wide vaccine-associated CD4 TCRs dominated at 160-218 and 743-854.

This clonotype originated in an adult who received the AZD1222 COVID-19 vaccine. Material: peripheral blood, obtained 28 days after the second AZD1222 dose. The chain is built from TRBV6-2 or TRBV6-3 and TRBJ1-2; D ambiguous. CDR3 sequence (DNA): TGTGCCAGCAGTTACTCGACACCAGATGGCTACACCTTC. Its protein product is CASSYSTPDGYTF.